The 16 T cell receptor beta chains given below trace back to one sample, sequenced in a study of T-cell memory formation after mild COVID-19. TCRdb used MiXCR to reprocess the 5' RACE reads, holding one entry per CDR3 protein. The sample lists some 290,000 distinct CDR3 sequences; under 20% were seen once. Material for sequencing was PBMCs or a T cell subset sorted from them (not recorded which). The receptors shown here come from a young man who had mild COVID-19 (a few samples of this study predate the infection). Cell type and time point are not known.

The chain recombines TRBV7-2 with TRBJ1-1; 7 nucleotides agree with TRBD1. The CDR3 consists of 17 residues. V lost 1 base and J lost 4; bases outside the gene matches: 12. Germline V gene data show CDR1 as SGHTA and CDR2 as FQGNSA. The CDR3 loop is CASSLVATGNRGTEAFF. The CDR3 region has the DNA TGTGCCAGCAGCTTAGTCGCGACCGGGAACAGGGGCACTGAAGCTTTCTTT.

The chain joins TRBV4-2 to TRBJ2-6; no reliable D call. CDR1 is LGHNA and CDR2 is YNFKEQ in the germline V gene. The V and J ends lost 0 bases and 0 bases respectively, with 6 bases between them. CDR3 length: 16 amino acids. CDR3 residues: CASSQDINSGANVLTF. The CDR3 coding sequence is TGTGCCAGCAGCCAAGACATCAACTCTGGGGCCAACGTCCTGACTTTC.

This clonotype has ten or more counts. The chain carries TRBV6-5 and TRBJ2-2; tentatively, D is TRBD1 (6 bases). CDR3 length: 14 residues. Trimming shortened V by 4 bases and J by 3 bases, and 9 bases separated the two germline ends. The germline CDR1 and CDR2 sequences are MNHEY and SVGAGI. The CDR3 loop is CASSSRTDTGELFF. CDR3 nucleotides: TGTGCCAGCAGTTCGCGGACAGACACCGGGGAGCTGTTTTTT.

The V call is TRBV6-5, the J call TRBJ2-1, with D perhaps matching TRBD1 (6 bases). The CDR3 contains 15 residues. Trimming took off 5 bases at V and 0 bases at J, with 11 bases between the two ends. From germline, CDR1 is MNHEY and CDR2 SVGAGI. CDR3 residues: CASSQTGSSYNEQFF. DNA of the CDR3: TGTGCCAGCAGTCAAACAGGGTCCTCCTACAATGAGCAGTTCTTC.

The table lists this clonotype with a few counts. The CDR3 loop reads CASSESLTGVEAFF. The CDR3, as DNA: TGCGCCAGCAGTGAGTCGTTGACAGGGGTTGAAGCTTTCTTT. V is TRBV10-1 and J is TRBJ1-1, with 8 bases aligning to TRBD1. The V segment lost 0 bases and the J segment 7 bases; nucleotides outside the gene matches: 4. This CDR3 contains 14 residues. Germline values: CDR1 WNHNN, CDR2 SYGVQD (reference sequence).

Only a few counts were recorded for this clonotype. The chain recombines TRBV5-1 with TRBJ2-7, with 7 bases identical to TRBD1. Looked up from germline, CDR1 is SGHRS and CDR2 is YFSETQ. V shed 4 bases and J 8 bases; nucleotides not matched to a gene: 9. The CDR3 runs to 13 residues. The CDR3 bases are TGCGCCAGCAGCGATGGAGAGGGGGCGCAGCAGTACTTC. Translated: CASSDGEGAQQYF. The full variable domain, rest sourced from reference TRBV5-1 and TRBJ2-7, is KAGVTQTPRYLIKTRGQQVTLSCSPISGHRSVSWYQQTPGQGLQFLFEYFSETQRNKGNFPGRFSGRQFSNSRSEMNVSTLELGDSALYLCASSDGEGAQQYFGPGTRLTVT.

This clonotype has only a few counts. This chain joins TRBV20-1 and TRBJ1-1; D is possibly TRBD1 (6 bases). Trimming took off 6 bases at V and 2 bases at J, with 13 bases between the two ends. The CDR3 has 13 residues. Germline CDR1 reads DFQATT; CDR2 reads SNEGSKA (reference sequence). This chain's CDR3 is CSANRDPNTEAFF. In nucleotides, the CDR3 is TGCAGTGCAAACAGGGACCCAAACACTGAAGCTTTCTTT.

This clonotype came up a few times. The J gene is TRBJ2-3, the V gene TRBV28, with D tentatively TRBD1 (5 bases). V was cut by 4 bases and J by 3 bases, with 23 bases left in between. Per the germline V gene, CDR1 is MDHEN and CDR2 is SYDVKM. This CDR3 spans 18 amino acids. The CDR3 bases are TGTGCCAGCAGTTCGCGCCGCGACAGCCTACGCGGAACAGATACGCAGTATTTT. As protein: CASSSRRDSLRGTDTQYF.

This clonotype was observed a handful of times. The chain couples TRBV3-1 to TRBJ2-7; D is uncertain. Germline CDR1 and CDR2: LGHDT and YNNKEL (reference sequence). This CDR3 has 13 amino acids. V was pared by 1 base and J by 3 bases, with 7 bases between. Here the CDR3 reads CASSQGADYEQYV. The CDR3 nucleotides are TGTGCCAGCAGCCAAGGGGCCGACTACGAGCAGTACGTC.

CDR3 sequence reads: CASSYSVQGGETQYF. The CDR3 bases are TGTGCCAGCAGTTACTCGGTACAGGGCGGAGAGACCCAGTACTTC. The rearrangement uses TRBV6-5 and TRBJ2-5; D is possibly TRBD1 (6 bases). Trimming removed 0 bases from V and 4 bases from J, with 12 bases in between. The V gene's germline CDR1 is MNHEY and CDR2 SVGAGI. The CDR3 loop spans 15 amino acids.

This clonotype was recorded a few times. The chain carries TRBV6-6 and TRBJ1-5, with D hard to call. The CDR3 spans 16 residues. Between the trimmed V and J ends, which lost 0 bases and 9 bases, there was a span of 18 bases. Germline V lookup: CDR1 MNHNY, CDR2 SVGAGI (reference sequence). The CDR3 here is CASSYSGQVQIMPQHF. In nucleotides, the CDR3 is TGTGCCAGCAGTTACTCAGGCCAGGTCCAAATCATGCCCCAGCATTTT.

The chain links TRBV6-1 to TRBJ2-1; D is undetermined. This CDR3 comprises 16 residues. The ends were cut back, 2 bases at V and 1 base at J, with 12 bases in the middle. Germline loops: CDR1 MNHNS, CDR2 SASEGT. The CDR3: CASSERAGPSYNEQFF. The CDR3 DNA is TGTGCCAGCAGTGAACGAGCAGGCCCATCCTACAATGAGCAGTTCTTC.

The J gene is TRBJ2-1, the V gene TRBV7-9, with 9 nucleotides matching TRBD1. This CDR3 has 16 residues. Germline lookup yields CDR1 SEHNR and CDR2 FQNEAQ (reference sequence). Trimming took 2 bases from V and 9 from J; bases not matched to a gene: 11. CDR3 protein: CASSLYGTGTSSEQFF. Written as DNA, the CDR3 is TGTGCCAGCAGCTTATACGGGACAGGGACTTCGAGTGAGCAGTTCTTC.

The table lists this clonotype with a few counts. The chain carries TRBV12-3 or TRBV12-4 and TRBJ1-2; possibly TRBD1 for D (6 bases). The V end lost 5 bases, the J end lost 4 bases, and 11 bases lay between the germline ends. The CDR3 totals 13 residues. In DNA, the CDR3 is TGTGCCAGCAGTACCCAGGGGTTCTATGGCTACACCTTC. Translation gives CASSTQGFYGYTF.

V is TRBV12-3 or TRBV12-4 and J is TRBJ2-2, with 10 positions matching TRBD2. This CDR3 comprises 13 residues. J gave up 12 bases and V 1 base, and 2 bases lay outside the gene matches. The DNA for the CDR3 is TGTGCCAGCAGTTTAGAAGCGGGGGGGCAGCTGTTTTTT. The encoded protein is CASSLEAGGQLFF.

The chain uses TRBV18 and TRBJ1-2; D is unresolved. V dropped 0 bases and J dropped 0 bases, with 17 bases sitting between them. Germline lookup yields CDR1 KGHSH and CDR2 LQKENI. This CDR3 contains 18 residues. The CDR3 DNA reads TGTGCCAGCTCACCACCGAATTCGCTCGGCGGAACTAACTATGGCTACACCTTC. As protein: CASSPPNSLGGTNYGYTF.